This is a list of T cell receptor beta chains from one sample in a study of patients and donors after allogeneic stem cell transplantation. TCRdb called the RT-PCR reads again in MiXCR, with one record for every CDR3 protein. Found here are tens of thousands of distinct CDR3 sequences, around 48% of them singletons; the top ten hold 50% to 75%. Input material: blood, either unsorted or a sorted T cell fraction (not recorded which). The source is a human donor who was either an allogeneic HSCT recipient or a stem cell or donor lymphocyte infusion donor (not recorded which). It is not recorded whose cells these are; they may come from a transplant donor. The CDR3 runs from the conserved cysteine through the conserved F or W. Fields, in order: D gene, clone size, J gene, V gene, CDR3 DNA, CDR3 protein. A D gene is named only where the DNA matches it firmly. Expanded clones are given a class, and other clones once, few, many or no size at all.

D: NA
size: once
J: TRBJ1-5
V: TRBV6-2/TRBV6-3
DNA: TGTGCCAGCAGCCCATTTTTAGGGGAACGGAATCAGCCCCAGCATTTT
CDR3: CASSPFLGERNQPQHF

D: NA
size: medium-sized
J: TRBJ1-1
V: TRBV25-1
DNA: TGTGCCAGCAGTGAGACGGACGGTTACACTGAAGCTTTCTTT
CDR3: CASSETDGYTEAFF

D: TRBD1
size: few
J: TRBJ1-6
V: TRBV14
DNA: TGTGCCAGCAGCACCCGGACAGGGGTGAGTTCACCCCTCCACTTT
CDR3: CASSTRTGVSSPLHF

D: NA
size: NA
J: TRBJ1-1
V: TRBV5-1
DNA: TGCGCCAGCAGCTTGGCAGACACAACAAACACTGAAGCTTTCTTT
CDR3: CASSLADTTNTEAFF

D: NA
size: NA
J: TRBJ2-1
V: TRBV9
DNA: TGTGCCAGCAGCGTCGGATTAGCTTACATTGAGCAGTTCTTC
CDR3: CASSVGLAYIEQFF

D: NA
size: NA
J: TRBJ1-1
V: TRBV6-5
DNA: TGTGCCAGCAGTATAGGGACGACAGCCCGTGAAGCTTTCTTT
CDR3: CASSIGTTAREAFF

D: NA
size: NA
J: TRBJ1-6
V: TRBV12-3/TRBV12-4
DNA: TGTGCCAGCAGCCTTGGACAGTATAATTCACCCCTCCACTTT
CDR3: CASSLGQYNSPLHF

D: NA
size: NA
J: TRBJ2-7
V: TRBV7-9
DNA: TGTGCCAGCAGCTTCTCCGTTTCCTACGAGCAGTACTTC
CDR3: CASSFSVSYEQYF

D: NA
size: NA
J: TRBJ2-1
V: TRBV6-5
DNA: TGTGCCAGCAGTTACGTTGGCTTAGCGGAGTACAATGAGCAGTTCTTC
CDR3: CASSYVGLAEYNEQFF

D: NA
size: few
J: TRBJ1-4
V: TRBV20-1
DNA: TGCAGTGCTCCCGGGCCTTATAATAAAAAACTGTTTTTT
CDR3: CSAPGPYNKKLFF

D: NA
size: NA
J: TRBJ2-1
V: TRBV5-1
DNA: TGCGCCAGCAGCTTGTTTGGGAATGAGCAGTTCTTC
CDR3: CASSLFGNEQFF

D: NA
size: NA
J: TRBJ1-5
V: TRBV6-5
DNA: TGTGCCAGCAGCCGATACAGGGCCAATAGCAATCAGCCCCAGCATTTT
CDR3: CASSRYRANSNQPQHF

D: NA
size: few
J: TRBJ1-2
V: TRBV12-3/TRBV12-4
DNA: TGTGCCAGCAGTCTACGTGCAGGGGCTAACTATGGCTACACCTTC
CDR3: CASSLRAGANYGYTF

D: TRBD2
size: NA
J: TRBJ2-1
V: TRBV4-3
DNA: TGCGCCAGCAGCCAGGAAGGACTAGTCACCCACAATGAGCAGTTCTTC
CDR3: CASSQEGLVTHNEQFF

D: NA
size: NA
J: TRBJ2-7
V: TRBV4-3
DNA: TGCGCCAGCAGCCAGGATCGGACAGCCGATTACGAGCAGTACTTC
CDR3: CASSQDRTADYEQYF